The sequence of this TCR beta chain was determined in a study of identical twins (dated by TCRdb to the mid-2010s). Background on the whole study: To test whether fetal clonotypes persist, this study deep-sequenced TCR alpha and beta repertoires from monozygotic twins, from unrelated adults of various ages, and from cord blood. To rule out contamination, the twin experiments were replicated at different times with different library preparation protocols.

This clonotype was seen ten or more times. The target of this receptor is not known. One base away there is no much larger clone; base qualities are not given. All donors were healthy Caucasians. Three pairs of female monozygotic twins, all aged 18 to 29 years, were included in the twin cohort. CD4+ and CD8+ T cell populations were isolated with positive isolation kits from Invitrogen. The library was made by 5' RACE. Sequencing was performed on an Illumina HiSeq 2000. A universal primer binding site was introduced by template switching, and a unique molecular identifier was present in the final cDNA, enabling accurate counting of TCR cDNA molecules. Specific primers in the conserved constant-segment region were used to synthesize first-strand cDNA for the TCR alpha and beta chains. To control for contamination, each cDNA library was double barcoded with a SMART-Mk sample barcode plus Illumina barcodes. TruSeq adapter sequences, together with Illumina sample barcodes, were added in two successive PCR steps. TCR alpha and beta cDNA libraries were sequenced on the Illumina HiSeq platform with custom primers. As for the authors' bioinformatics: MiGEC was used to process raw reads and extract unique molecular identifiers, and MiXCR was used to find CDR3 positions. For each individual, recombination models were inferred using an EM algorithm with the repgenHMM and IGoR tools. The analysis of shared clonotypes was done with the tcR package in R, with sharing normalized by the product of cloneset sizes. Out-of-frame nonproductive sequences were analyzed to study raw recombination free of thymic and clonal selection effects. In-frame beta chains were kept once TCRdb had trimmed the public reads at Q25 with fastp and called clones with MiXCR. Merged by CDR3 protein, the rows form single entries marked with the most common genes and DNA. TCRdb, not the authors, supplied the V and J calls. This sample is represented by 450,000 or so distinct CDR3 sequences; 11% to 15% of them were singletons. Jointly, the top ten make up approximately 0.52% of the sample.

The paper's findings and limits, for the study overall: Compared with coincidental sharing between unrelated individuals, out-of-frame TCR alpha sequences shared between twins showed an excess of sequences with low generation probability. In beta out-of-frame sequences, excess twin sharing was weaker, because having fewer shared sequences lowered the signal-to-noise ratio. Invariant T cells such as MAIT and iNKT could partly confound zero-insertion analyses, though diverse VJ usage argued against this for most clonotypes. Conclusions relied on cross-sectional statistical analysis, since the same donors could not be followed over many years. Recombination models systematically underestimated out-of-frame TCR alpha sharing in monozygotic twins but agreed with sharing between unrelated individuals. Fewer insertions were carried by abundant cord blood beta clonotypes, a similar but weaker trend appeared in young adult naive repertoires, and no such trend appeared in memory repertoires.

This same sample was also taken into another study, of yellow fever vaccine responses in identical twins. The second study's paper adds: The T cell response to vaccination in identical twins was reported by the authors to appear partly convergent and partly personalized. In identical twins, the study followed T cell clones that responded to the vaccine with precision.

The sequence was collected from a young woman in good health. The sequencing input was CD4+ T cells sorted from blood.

The sequence in DNA is TGTGCCAGCAGTTTACGGGACGGCCGAGAGCAGTACTTC. Translation gives CASSLRDGREQYF. Recombination joined TRBV27 with TRBJ2-7; the D assignment is uncertain and may be TRBD1 or TRBD2, with 5 bases supporting each. CDR1 MNHEY and CDR2 SMNVEV were looked up in the germline V gene (reference sequence). From the cysteine through the phenylalanine, the CDR3 covers 13 amino acids. Just the 39-base CDR3 DNA is kept, in frame starting at base 1. Trimming takes 2 bases from V and 7 bases from J, and the germline ends sit 12 bases apart.